Below are 12 T cell receptor beta chains sequenced from a single sample in a study of blood T cells in healthy people across ages. A sample-barcoded 5' primer and a J-beta primer mix were used in a second PCR of about 7 to 12 cycles. TCRdb reanalysed the 5' RACE reads using MiXCR and keeps one entry per CDR3 protein. The table shows 1.6 million or so distinct CDR3 sequences, with around 36% occurring only once. Sequencing input: blood. The source is a young woman in good health.

This clonotype has a count of ten or more. This chain joins TRBV29-1 and TRBJ2-3; D gene unclear. CDR1 and CDR2 from the germline V gene are SQVTM and ANQGSEA. This CDR3 contains 13 residues. With 7 bases removed from V and 2 bases from J, the gap between germline ends came to 13 bases. The CDR3 here is CSAGTIYTDTQYF. In DNA form, the CDR3 reads TGCAGCGCTGGAACCATTTACACAGATACGCAGTATTTT.

This clonotype was observed at least ten times. The chain joins TRBV20-1 to TRBJ2-5, with 9 bases that match TRBD1. Germline loops: CDR1 DFQATT, CDR2 SNEGSKA (reference sequence). This CDR3 contains 12 residues. With V trimmed by 4 bases and J by 5 bases, 2 bases remained unmatched. The CDR3 DNA reads as TGCAGTGCTACGGACAGGGGTGAGACCCAGTACTTC. Its protein product is CSATDRGETQYF.

This clonotype was recorded a few times. This chain links TRBV2 with TRBJ2-6; no definite D call. Germline V lookup: CDR1 SNHLY, CDR2 FYNNEI. V was clipped by 5 bases and J by 4 bases, with 6 bases between them. This CDR3 comprises 13 residues. CDR3 in DNA: TGTGCCAGCAGTAGAGAGGGGGCCAACGTCCTGACTTTC. Encoded protein: CASSREGANVLTF.

The chain combines TRBV10-3 with TRBJ1-5, with D possibly TRBD1 on 5 matching bases. Germline CDR1 ENHRY, CDR2 SYGVKD. V was cut by 0 bases and J by 5 bases, with 14 bases left in between. This CDR3 is 16 amino acids long. In DNA form, the CDR3 reads TGTGCCATCAGTGAGTCGGGACCGGGAGGGGATCAGCCCCAGCATTTT. This gives the protein CAISESGPGGDQPQHF.

Comment on this clonotype: A read error may produce the germline difference seen at one junction end. The chain joins TRBV24-1 to TRBJ2-5; D tentatively reads TRBD1 or TRBD2 (5 bases each). Germline V gene lookup returns CDR1 KGHDR and CDR2 SFDVKD. This CDR3 is 16 amino acids long. The CDR3 protein is CATSAQPGTDLGTRYF. CDR3 nucleotides: TGTGCCACCAGTGCCCAGCCCGGGACGGATTTAGGGACCCGGTACTTC.

The chain couples TRBV6-5 to TRBJ2-1; 8 positions match TRBD2. This CDR3 comprises 15 residues. V lost 1 base to trimming and J lost 6 bases; unmatched junction nucleotides: 5. The germline gives CDR1 MNHEY, CDR2 SVGAGI. The chain's CDR3 is CASSYFLGTSNEQFF. The CDR3 DNA follows: TGTGCCAGCAGTTACTTCCTCGGGACTAGCAATGAGCAGTTCTTC.

The chain carries TRBV27 and TRBJ1-3; D is ambiguous. This CDR3 is built from 16 residues. The V gene's germline CDR1 is MNHEY and CDR2 SMNVEV (reference sequence). Trimming removed 3 bases from V and 4 bases from J, with 16 bases in between. The CDR3 nucleotides are TGTGCCAGCAGTTTCCCCCGCAGGCGGTCGGGAAACACCATATATTTT. Protein sequence: CASSFPRRRSGNTIYF.

Worth noting for this clonotype: A much more abundant neighbour one base away suggests this may be a read error. The chain employs TRBV3-1 and TRBJ2-7, with D possibly being TRBD1 (6 bases). This CDR3 is 16 amino acids long. Germline CDR1 and CDR2: LGHDT and YNNKEL (reference sequence). CDR3 bases: TGTGCCAGCAGCCAAGATCCGGGCAGGGGCACCTACGAGCGGTACTTC. Translation gives CASSQDPGRGTYERYF.

This clonotype was observed a handful of times. The rearrangement joins TRBV6-5 to TRBJ2-5; no definite D call. This CDR3 has 15 amino acids. V was trimmed by 0 bases and J by 7 bases, leaving 15 bases between them. Germline-derived CDR1 and CDR2 are MNHEY and SVGAGI. The CDR3 region is CASSYSSRVRGTQYF. The CDR3 DNA reads TGTGCCAGCAGTTACTCGTCTAGGGTCAGAGGGACCCAGTACTTC.

The chain links TRBV3-1 to TRBJ1-2; D gene ambiguous. Trimming removed 0 bases at V and 10 bases at J, with 9 bases between. This CDR3 has 12 amino acids. CDR1 and CDR2 from the germline V gene are LGHDT and YNNKEL (reference sequence). CDR3: CASSQEARIYTF. As DNA, the CDR3 is TGTGCCAGCAGCCAAGAGGCCCGGATCTACACCTTC.

This clonotype has more than one count but fewer than ten. The rearrangement joins TRBV12-3 or TRBV12-4 to TRBJ1-1, with D possibly being TRBD1 (5 bases). The germline V and J ends were trimmed by 5 bases and 10 bases, with 20 bases remaining between them. The CDR3 is 14 residues long. The CDR3 loop reads CASSPSAVQRGAFF. DNA for the CDR3: TGTGCCAGCAGTCCCTCAGCAGTCCAGAGGGGAGCTTTCTTT.

This clonotype was observed a few times. The V and J genes are TRBV20-1 and TRBJ1-6, with 10 bases lining up with TRBD1. Germline CDR1 DFQATT, CDR2 SNEGSKA (reference sequence). The CDR3 is 13 residues long. V shed 5 bases and J 9 bases; nucleotides not matched to a gene: 4. CDR3 in DNA: TGCAGTGCTTCGACAGGGGGCGGTTCACCCCTCCACTTT. Protein sequence: CSASTGGGSPLHF.